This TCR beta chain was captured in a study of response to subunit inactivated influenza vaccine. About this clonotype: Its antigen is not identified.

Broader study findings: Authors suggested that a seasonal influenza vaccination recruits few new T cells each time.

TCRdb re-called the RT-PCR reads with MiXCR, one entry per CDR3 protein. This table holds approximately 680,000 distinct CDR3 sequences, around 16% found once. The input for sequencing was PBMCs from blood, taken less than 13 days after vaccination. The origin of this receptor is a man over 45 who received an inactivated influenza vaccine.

CDR3 amino acids: CAISERAVVTGSTGELFF. The CDR3 bases are TGTGCCATCAGCGAAAGGGCTGTGGTGACAGGGAGCACCGGGGAGCTGTTTTTT. This chain uses TRBV10-3 with TRBJ2-2, with 7 bases lining up with TRBD1. The CDR3 runs 18 residues. V lost 6 bases, J lost 4 bases, and 17 bases stayed unmatched. Germline V lookup: CDR1 ENHRY, CDR2 SYGVKD.